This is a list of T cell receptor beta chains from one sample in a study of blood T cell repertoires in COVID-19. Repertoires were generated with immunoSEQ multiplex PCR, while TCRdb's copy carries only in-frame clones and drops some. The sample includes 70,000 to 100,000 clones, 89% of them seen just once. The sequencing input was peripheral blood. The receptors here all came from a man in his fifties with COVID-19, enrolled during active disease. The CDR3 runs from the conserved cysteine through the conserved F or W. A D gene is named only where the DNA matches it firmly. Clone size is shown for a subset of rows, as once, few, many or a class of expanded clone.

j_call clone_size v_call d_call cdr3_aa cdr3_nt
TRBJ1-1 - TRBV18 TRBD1 CASSPPKGAANTEAFF TGTGCCAGCTCACCACCGAAGGGGGCGGCGAACACTGAAGCTTTCTTT
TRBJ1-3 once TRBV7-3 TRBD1 CASSLTPQGAGNTIYF TGTGCCAGCAGCTTAACGCCGCAGGGGGCTGGAAACACCATATATTTT
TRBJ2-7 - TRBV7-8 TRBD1 CASSFSGQGSPYEQYF TGTGCCAGCAGCTTTTCGGGACAGGGGTCGCCCTACGAGCAGTACTTC
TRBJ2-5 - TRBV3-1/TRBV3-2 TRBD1 CASIRQGRLETQYF TGTGCCAGCATAAGACAGGGGCGCCTTGAGACCCAGTACTTC
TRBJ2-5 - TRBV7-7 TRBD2 CASSSRDYETQYF TGTGCTAGCAGCTCCCGGGACTACGAGACCCAGTACTTC
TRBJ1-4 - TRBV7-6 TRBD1 CASSQLQGENFEKLFF TGTGCCAGCAGCCAACTACAGGGGGAGAATTTTGAAAAACTGTTTTTT
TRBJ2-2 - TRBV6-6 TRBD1 CASSYAGGNTGELFF TGTGCCAGCAGTTACGCAGGGGGGAACACCGGGGAGCTGTTTTTT
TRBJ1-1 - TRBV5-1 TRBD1 CASSSQTTGVGTEAFF TGCGCCAGCAGCTCCCAAACGACAGGGGTGGGCACTGAAGCTTTCTTT
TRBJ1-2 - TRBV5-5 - CASSLGGTNYGYTF TGTGCCAGCAGCTTGGGCGGGACTAACTATGGCTACACCTTC
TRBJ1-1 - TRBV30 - CAWSPGPGGAFF TGTGCCTGGAGTCCGGGCCCCGGGGGAGCTTTCTTT
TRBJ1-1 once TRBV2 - CASSAIRDSEAFF TGTGCCAGCAGTGCTATCAGGGACTCTGAAGCTTTCTTT
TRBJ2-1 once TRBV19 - CASSILGQGNVEQFF TGTGCCAGTAGTATACTAGGGCAGGGAAACGTTGAGCAGTTCTTC
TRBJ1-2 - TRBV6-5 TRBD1 CASSYRQGDGYTF TGTGCCAGCAGTTATCGACAGGGGGACGGCTACACCTTC
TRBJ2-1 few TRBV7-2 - CASSLEVHHNEQFF TGTGCCAGCAGCTTAGAAGTACATCACAATGAGCAGTTCTTC
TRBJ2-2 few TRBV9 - CASSPGMRTGELFF TGTGCCAGCAGCCCGGGGATGAGGACCGGGGAGCTGTTTTTT
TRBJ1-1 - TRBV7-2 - CASSPGIPNTEAFF TGTGCCAGCAGCCCGGGGATTCCTAACACTGAAGCTTTCTTT
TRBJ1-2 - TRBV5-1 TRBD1 CASSFYGQGGADGYTF TGCGCCAGCAGCTTCTACGGACAGGGGGGCGCGGATGGCTACACCTTC
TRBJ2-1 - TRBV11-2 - CASSLNVGTPNNEQFF TGTGCCAGCAGCTTAAATGTTGGGACACCAAACAATGAGCAGTTCTTC
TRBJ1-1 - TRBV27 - CASSPWTVNTEAFF TGTGCCAGCAGTCCGTGGACAGTGAACACTGAAGCTTTCTTT
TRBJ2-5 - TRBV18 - CASSPDSQETQYF TGTGCCAGCTCACCTGACAGTCAAGAGACCCAGTACTTC
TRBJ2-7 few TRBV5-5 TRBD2 CASSSISGGPDEQYF TGTGCCAGCAGCTCGATTAGCGGGGGGCCCGACGAGCAGTACTTC
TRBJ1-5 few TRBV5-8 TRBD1 CASSSGQVVYQPQHF TGTGCCAGCAGCTCGGGACAGGTAGTCTATCAGCCCCAGCATTTT
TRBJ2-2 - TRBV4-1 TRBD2 CASSQEGGLTAGELFF TGCGCCAGCAGCCAAGAGGGAGGGTTGACGGCCGGGGAGCTGTTTTTT
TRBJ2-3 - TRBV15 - CATSSARGNTQYF TGTGCCACCAGCTCTGCCCGGGGGAATACGCAGTATTTT
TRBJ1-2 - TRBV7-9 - CASSARQTLYGYTF TGTGCCAGCAGCGCCCGACAGACCCTCTATGGCTACACCTTC
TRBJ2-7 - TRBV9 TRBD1 CASSVDINRGVNEQYF TGTGCCAGCAGCGTGGATATTAACAGGGGCGTAAACGAGCAGTACTTC
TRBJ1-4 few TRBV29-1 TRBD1 CSARTGTATNEKLFF TGCAGCGCGCGGACAGGAACGGCAACTAATGAAAAACTGTTTTTT
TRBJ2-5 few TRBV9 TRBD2 CASSVDGGGHQETQYF TGTGCCAGCAGCGTAGATGGCGGGGGTCACCAAGAGACCCAGTACTTC
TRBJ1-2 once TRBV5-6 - CASSLVGVNGYTF TGTGCCAGCAGCTTGGTCGGGGTCAATGGCTACACCTTC
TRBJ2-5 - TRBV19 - CASSIRGRGRQETQYF TGTGCCAGTAGTATTCGGGGCAGGGGGAGGCAAGAGACCCAGTACTTC
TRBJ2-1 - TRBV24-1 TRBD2 CATSDNGLAGGSNEQFF TGTGCCACCAGTGATAACGGACTAGCGGGGGGGTCGAATGAGCAGTTCTTC
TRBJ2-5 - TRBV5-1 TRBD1 CASSKDRGQETQYF TGCGCCAGCAGCAAGGACAGGGGACAAGAGACCCAGTACTTC
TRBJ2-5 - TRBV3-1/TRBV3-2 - CASSIGAGPVETQYF TGTGCCAGCAGCATAGGTGCGGGTCCTGTAGAGACCCAGTACTTC
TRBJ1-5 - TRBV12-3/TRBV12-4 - CASSSMNQPQHF TGTGCCAGCAGTTCTATGAATCAGCCCCAGCATTTT
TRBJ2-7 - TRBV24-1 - CATSDPQQGKEYEQYF TGTGCCACCAGTGATCCTCAACAGGGAAAAGAATACGAGCAGTACTTC
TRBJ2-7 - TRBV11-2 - CASSLEGPSYEQYF TGTGCCAGCAGCTTAGAGGGGCCGTCCTACGAGCAGTACTTC
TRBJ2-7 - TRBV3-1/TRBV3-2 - CASSQGQFGGRYEQYF TGTGCCAGCAGCCAAGGACAGTTCGGGGGTCGGTACGAGCAGTACTTC
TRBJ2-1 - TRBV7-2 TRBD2 CASSQAGTSSYNEQFF TGTGCCAGCAGCCAAGCGGGGACTAGCTCCTACAATGAGCAGTTCTTC
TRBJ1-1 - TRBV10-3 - CAISRGASDTEAFF TGTGCCATCAGCCGCGGGGCTAGTGACACTGAAGCTTTCTTT
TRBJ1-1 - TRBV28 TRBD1 CASSAQTGGTEAFF TGTGCCAGCAGTGCCCAGACAGGGGGGACTGAAGCTTTCTTT
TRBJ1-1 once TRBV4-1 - CASSQGPGQGTEAFF TGCGCCAGCAGCCAGGGACCGGGACAAGGGACTGAAGCTTTCTTT
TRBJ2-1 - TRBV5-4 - CASSSKSEYYNEQFF TGTGCCAGCAGCTCGAAATCAGAATACTACAATGAGCAGTTCTTC
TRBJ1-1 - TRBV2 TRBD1 CASVGTGLSDTEAFF TGTGCCAGCGTGGGGACAGGCCTCAGTGACACTGAAGCTTTCTTT
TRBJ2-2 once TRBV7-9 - CASSRLLGGPPLNTGELFF TGTGCCAGCAGCCGTTTACTTGGGGGCCCGCCGTTGAACACCGGGGAGCTGTTTTTT